The rows below give T cell receptor beta chains drawn from one sample of a study of T cells in Graves' hyperthyroidism and ophthalmopathy. TCRdb re-analysed the multiplex PCR reads in MiXCR, keeping a single row per CDR3 protein. The sample includes hundreds of thousands of distinct CDR3 sequences, about a sixth seen only once; the top ten take roughly 3.3%. The sequenced material came from blood. These receptors were collected from a woman between 40 and 55 years old with Graves' ophthalmopathy. Each CDR3 is given with its conserved first and last residue. Fields, in order: clone size, V gene, J gene, D gene, CDR3 DNA, CDR3 protein. The D gene is left open where the match is weak. Rows may omit the clone size; those that give it use once, few, many or a size class.

>.|TRBV19|TRBJ1-1|.
TGTGCCAGTAGTACTCTTGGGAGGGTCCGAGCTGAAGCTTTCTTT
CASSTLGRVRAEAFF
>many|TRBV20-1|TRBJ2-1|.
TGCAGTGCTAGTAGAGGTGGGAACAATGAGCAGTTCTTC
CSASRGGNNEQFF
>few|TRBV7-2|TRBJ2-2|.
TGTGCCAGCCGCCTCGGGGGCATTGGCGGGGAGCTGTTTTTT
CASRLGGIGGELFF
>many|TRBV18|TRBJ2-1|.
TGTGCCAGCTCACTCGGCTTGGGTAACAACGATGAGCAGTTCTTC
CASSLGLGNNDEQFF
>.|TRBV28|TRBJ1-3|.
TGTGCCAGCTCCCCACTCCTCTCTGGAAACACCATATATTTT
CASSPLLSGNTIYF
>many|TRBV3-1|TRBJ2-2|TRBD1
TGTGCCAGCAGCCCCAGGGACAGGGGATCGAACACCGGGGAGCTGTTTTTT
CASSPRDRGSNTGELFF
>few|TRBV7-9|TRBJ2-1|.
TGTGCCAGCAGCATTAAGGTTTACAATGAGCAGTTCTTC
CASSIKVYNEQFF
>many|TRBV11-3|TRBJ1-1|TRBD1
TGTGCCAGCAGCTTGGGACAGGGTAAGAGCACTGAAGCTTTCTTT
CASSLGQGKSTEAFF
>.|TRBV28|TRBJ2-7|.
TGTGTCAGCAGCCCAACGGTTAGCTACGAGCAGTACTTC
CVSSPTVSYEQYF
>many|TRBV18|TRBJ2-1|TRBD2
TGTGCCAGCTCACTAAAGCGGGAGGGTCACAATGAGCAGTTCTTC
CASSLKREGHNEQFF
>many|TRBV5-1|TRBJ1-3|.
TGCGCCAGCAGCTTGGAGCGTAGACACACCATATATTTT
CASSLERRHTIYF
>.|TRBV6-1|TRBJ2-2|.
TGTGCCAGCAGTTTCCAGCGGGACACCGGGGAGCTGTTTTTT
CASSFQRDTGELFF
>.|TRBV20-1|TRBJ2-7|TRBD2
TGCAGTGCTAGGACTAGCGATTTAGACATATTGGGCGAGCAGTACTTC
CSARTSDLDILGEQYF
>.|TRBV27|TRBJ1-6|.
TGTGCCAGCAGTTGGACCTCCCCGGGCAATTCACCCCTCCACTTT
CASSWTSPGNSPLHF
>many|TRBV3-1|TRBJ2-3|TRBD2
TGTGCCAGCATGCGACTAGCGGGAGGGTCTGATACGCAGTATTTT
CASMRLAGGSDTQYF
>many|TRBV2|TRBJ2-3|TRBD2
TGTGCCAGCGGGCTCCGAGCGGGGGGGGATACGCAGTATTTT
CASGLRAGGDTQYF
>.|TRBV12-3/TRBV12-4|TRBJ1-2|.
TGTGCCAGCAGAAGGGGGTGGGACTATGGCTACACCTTC
CASRRGWDYGYTF
>few|TRBV2|TRBJ1-4|.
TGTGCCAGCAGTGCCCAGGGTGAAAAACTGTTTTTT
CASSAQGEKLFF
>.|TRBV3-1|TRBJ2-5|.
TGTGCCAGCAAGTGGGGAGCAGGAGGGGAGACCCAGTACTTC
CASKWGAGGETQYF
>few|TRBV11-2|TRBJ1-2|TRBD1
TGTGCCAGCAGCTTAGACTCCTCGCAGGGGGAAGGCTACACCTTC
CASSLDSSQGEGYTF
>few|TRBV7-2|TRBJ2-1|.
TGTGCCAGCAGCTTAGGAGGGTACTCGCTGAATGAGCAGTTCTTC
CASSLGGYSLNEQFF
>.|TRBV7-8|TRBJ2-5|TRBD1
TGTGCCAGCAGCTTGCCGGACAGGGCCCAGGAGACCCAGTACTTC
CASSLPDRAQETQYF
>many|TRBV6-1|TRBJ2-6|.
TGTGCCAGCAGTCGGGGGGACAGATCCTCTGGGGCCAACGTCCTGACTTTC
CASSRGDRSSGANVLTF
>.|TRBV10-2|TRBJ1-3|TRBD1
TGCGCCAGCGGGACAGGGGGTAGTCGGTCTGGAAACACCATATATTTT
CASGTGGSRSGNTIYF
>.|TRBV5-1|TRBJ2-3|.
TGCGCCAGCAGCTTGGACAGCGCTAGCACAGATACGCAGTATTTT
CASSLDSASTDTQYF
>.|TRBV6-5|TRBJ1-5|.
TGTGCCAGAATTACAGGTGTAAGTCAGCCCCAGCATTTT
CARITGVSQPQHF